This TCR beta chain originates from a study of blood T cell repertoires in COVID-19. As to this clone: The sample contains more than one DNA sequence encoding this CDR3.

Produced via immunoSEQ multiplex PCR; TCRdb's table is partial and in-frame only. The sample holds fewer than 90,000 clones, over 75% seen once. The length of the CDR3 is 13 residues. V lost 4 bases to trimming and J lost 5 bases, with 11 bases between them. Germline V gene data show CDR1 as LNHDA and CDR2 as SQIVND (reference sequence). The origin of this receptor is a man aged 50-60 years with acute or convalescent COVID-19. The sample comprised peripheral blood. The V and J genes are TRBV19 and TRBJ2-5; D is ambiguous. The CDR3 DNA is TGTGCCAGTAGTACCTCAGGCAGGGAGACCCAGTACTTC. This sequence encodes CASSTSGRETQYF.